This is a list of T cell receptor beta chains from one sample in a study of blood T cell repertoires in COVID-19. Produced via immunoSEQ multiplex PCR; TCRdb's table is partial and in-frame only. Here the sample spans about 97,000 clones, 80% to 90% being singletons. The sequenced sample was peripheral blood. Receptor source: a man aged 40-55 years with active or convalescent COVID-19. Each CDR3 is given with its conserved first and last residue. D genes are given only for firm matches. Some rows have no size entry. The others give once, few or many, or a class for an expanded clone.

clone size,V gene,J gene,D gene,CDR3 DNA,CDR3 protein
-,TRBV2,TRBJ2-5,TRBD2,TGTGCCAGCAGTGGGCGGGGGGGCGTGGAGACCCAGTACTTC,CASSGRGGVETQYF
-,TRBV2,TRBJ1-4,-,TGTGCCAGCAGTGAGCGGGGGGTGGGTGAAAAACTGTTTTTT,CASSERGVGEKLFF
-,TRBV5-1,TRBJ2-4,TRBD1,TGCGCCAGCAGCTATGACAGGGTGGCCAAAAACATTCAGTACTTC,CASSYDRVAKNIQYF
-,TRBV5-1,TRBJ1-2,TRBD1,TGCGCCAGCAGCTGGGACAGGAGCTATGGCTACACCTTC,CASSWDRSYGYTF
-,TRBV4-3,TRBJ2-2,-,TGCGCCAGCAGCCAAGATAGGGGCTCGAACACCGGGGAGCTGTTTTTT,CASSQDRGSNTGELFF
few,TRBV3-1/TRBV3-2,TRBJ2-5,TRBD2,TGTGCCAGCAGCCAAGGGACTAGCGGCCAAGAGACCCAGTACTTC,CASSQGTSGQETQYF
-,TRBV7-9,TRBJ2-5,-,TGTGCCAGCAGCTTTTCGACCGACAGGCGCCAAGAGACCCAGTACTTC,CASSFSTDRRQETQYF
-,TRBV5-1,TRBJ2-3,TRBD2,TGCGCCAGCAGGACTAGCGGGGGGGCCACAGATACGCAGTATTTT,CASRTSGGATDTQYF
-,TRBV19,TRBJ2-7,TRBD2,TGTGCCAGTAGTATTACTAGCGGGGTTGTCGACGAGCAGTACTTC,CASSITSGVVDEQYF
-,TRBV5-1,TRBJ1-4,TRBD1,TGCGCCAGCAGCTTGCAGGGGGTATCGGGTGAAAAACTGTTTTTT,CASSLQGVSGEKLFF
-,TRBV4-3,TRBJ1-4,-,TGCGCCAGCAGCCAAGATCAAACCATCGAGAGTGAAAAACTGTTTTTT,CASSQDQTIESEKLFF
many,TRBV6-5,TRBJ1-1,-,TGTGCCAGCATAGTGACAGGGAACACTGAAGCTTTCTTT,CASIVTGNTEAFF
few,TRBV19,TRBJ2-7,-,TGTGCCAGTAGTGAACTTGGCGGGATCGAGCAGTACTTC,CASSELGGIEQYF
-,TRBV14,TRBJ2-7,TRBD1,TGTGCCAGCAGCCGTGGACAGGGGGCTGTCTACGAGCAGTACTTC,CASSRGQGAVYEQYF
-,TRBV5-6,TRBJ2-7,-,TGTGCCAGCAGCTTAAGGGGGGGCTCCTACGAGCAGTACTTC,CASSLRGGSYEQYF
-,TRBV5-1,TRBJ2-6,TRBD1,TGCGCCAGCAGCGCCCAAGACAGGGCTGGGGCCAACGTCCTGACTTTC,CASSAQDRAGANVLTF
-,TRBV10-3,TRBJ1-3,-,TGTGCCATCAGTGAATCAGGAAACACCATATATTTT,CAISESGNTIYF
-,TRBV7-2,TRBJ2-1,TRBD2,TGTGCCAGCAGCTCGTCAGCTGCGGGGGGGACTTATGAGCAGTTCTTC,CASSSSAAGGTYEQFF
-,TRBV7-2,TRBJ2-1,TRBD1,TGTGCCAGCAGCCCGTGGACAGGGGGGGTCGGTGAGCAGTTCTTC,CASSPWTGGVGEQFF
-,TRBV4-1,TRBJ2-7,TRBD1,TGCGCCAGCAGCCAAGAGGCAGGGGGCTCCTACGAGCAGTACTTC,CASSQEAGGSYEQYF
-,TRBV6-5,TRBJ1-4,TRBD1,TGTGCCAGCAGCATGACAGGGGGCGAGGAAAAACTGTTTTTT,CASSMTGGEEKLFF
once,TRBV19,TRBJ1-1,-,TGTGCCAGTAGTTGGGGACAAGTGAACACTGAAGCTTTCTTT,CASSWGQVNTEAFF
-,TRBV7-9,TRBJ2-3,TRBD2,TGTGCCAGCAGCGTACTAGCGGGGGGGCCCCGAGATACGCAGTATTTT,CASSVLAGGPRDTQYF